This is a list of T cell receptor beta chains from one sample in a study of esophageal squamous cell carcinoma under preoperative chemotherapy. TCRdb reprocessed the PCR reads via MiXCR and lists one record per CDR3 protein. Of about 30,000 distinct CDR3 sequences listed, 40% to 60% were seen once; the top ten hold approximately 12%. The material was obtained from a patient given preoperative chemotherapy. Source of these receptors: a human donor with esophageal squamous cell carcinoma. The donor label of this sample is uncertain. Each CDR3 is given with its conserved first and last residue. Fields, in order: CDR3 DNA, CDR3 protein, D gene, V gene, J gene, clone size. The D gene is left open where the match is weak. Size is stated for part of the rows, as once, few or many counts, or as a class when the clone is expanded.

TGTGCCAGCACCCCCAGCGGGGGGGCCGGGGAGCTGTTTTTT	CASTPSGGAGELFF	TRBD2	TRBV12-3/TRBV12-4	TRBJ2-2	-
TGTGCCAGCAGCGCCCCGGGGCGGGGGGGCACAGATACGCAGTACTTC	CASSAPGRGGTDTQYF	TRBD2	TRBV7-2	TRBJ2-7	-
TGTGCCAGCAGCTTACCCGGGACAGACAACACCGGGGAGCTGTTTTTT	CASSLPGTDNTGELFF	TRBD1	TRBV7-9	TRBJ2-2	medium-sized
TGTGCCAGCGGGCTCCTCGGGTGTGCCAAAGACATTCAGTACTTC	CASGLLGCAKDIQYF	-	TRBV7-2	TRBJ2-4	-
TGTGCCAGCAGCACCACAGATACGCAGTATTTT	CASSTTDTQYF	-	TRBV7-2	TRBJ2-3	many
TGTGCCAGCAGCCTGATCGGCGGGAGTCCCGACAATGAGCAGTTCTTC	CASSLIGGSPDNEQFF	TRBD2	TRBV12-3/TRBV12-4	TRBJ2-1	medium-sized
TGTGCCAGCAGCCCGGGACTAGCGGCCTACGAGCAGTACTTC	CASSPGLAAYEQYF	TRBD2	TRBV7-8	TRBJ2-7	-
TGTGCCAGCAGCTTAAGACTAGCGGGAGGGCCAAATGAGCAGTTCTTC	CASSLRLAGGPNEQFF	TRBD2	TRBV7-8	TRBJ2-1	medium-sized
TGTGCCAGCAGGTGCCGCGGCTCGGGGGTGGTAGCCACAAACATTCAGTATTTC	CASRCRGSGVVATNIQYF	-	TRBV27	TRBJ2-4	-
TGTGCCAGCAGCTTAGGGGTAGCGGGAGTCGACGAGCAGTACTTC	CASSLGVAGVDEQYF	TRBD2	TRBV11-3	TRBJ2-7	many
TGTGCCAGCAGGGGGCAGGGAGGGAGTGAGACAGATACGCAGTATTTT	CASRGQGGSETDTQYF	TRBD2	TRBV7-2	TRBJ2-3	-
TGTGCCAGCAGTCAGAGCGGGCGCCTTGCCAAAAAGATCCAGTACTTC	CASSQSGRLAKKIQYF	-	TRBV12-3/TRBV12-4	TRBJ2-4	-
TGTGCCAGCACCAGGGCAGTCGCTTTCTTT	CASTRAVAFF	-	TRBV6-1	TRBJ1-1	-
TGTGCCAGCAGCGCCGAACGGGGCAACTACGAGCAGTACTTC	CASSAERGNYEQYF	-	TRBV5-4	TRBJ2-7	many
TGTGCCAGCGGCGCTGTGAACACCGAGACGCTGTATTTT	CASGAVNTETLYF	-	TRBV7-6	TRBJ2-3	-
TGTGCCAGCAGTTCGACAGAGACCCAGTACTTC	CASSSTETQYF	-	TRBV12-3/TRBV12-4	TRBJ2-5	many
TGTGCCGGGCCCGCCCCCGGGGCCCAAGAGATCCAGTACTTC	CAGPAPGAQEIQYF	-	TRBV12-3/TRBV12-4	TRBJ2-4	-
TGTGCCAGCAGATCTACTAGGGACGGTCAGCCCCAGCATTTT	CASRSTRDGQPQHF	-	TRBV7-8	TRBJ1-5	-
TGTGCCAGCAGCCCTAGGGACAGGGGAGCTGGACGACTAGCGACGGATGAGCAGTTCTTC	CASSPRDRGAGRLATDEQFF	TRBD1	TRBV5-4	TRBJ2-1	many
TGTGCCAGCAGCCGTTTTGGGGCGGGGGAGCAGTTCTTC	CASSRFGAGEQFF	-	TRBV11-2	TRBJ2-1	many
TGTGCCAGCAGCTCGGGACGCTCCCTGTATTTT	CASSSGRSLYF	-	TRBV7-6	TRBJ2-3	medium-sized
TGTGCCAGCAGTTTATCTACCCAGGGCGGCGAGCAGTACTTC	CASSLSTQGGEQYF	-	TRBV12-3/TRBV12-4	TRBJ2-7	many
TGTGCCAGCAGCTTATCGTTAGACGATTTACACAATGAGCAGTTCTTC	CASSLSLDDLHNEQFF	-	TRBV7-7	TRBJ2-1	few
TGTGCCAGCGGAACCGGACAGGGGAATTACAATGAGCAGTACTTC	CASGTGQGNYNEQYF	TRBD1	TRBV12-3/TRBV12-4	TRBJ2-5	many
TGCGCCAGCAGTCAATCTCCTAGTAGCACAGATACGCAGTATTTT	CASSQSPSSTDTQYF	-	TRBV23-1	TRBJ2-3	-
TGTGCCAGCAGCTCTATGGGATCAGCCAAAAACACTCAGTACTTT	CASSSMGSAKNTQYF	-	TRBV7-6	TRBJ2-4	-
TGTGCCAGCAGCCAAGTAGCCTGGGGGGGAGGAAGGAACACTGAAGCTTTCTTT	CASSQVAWGGGRNTEAFF	-	TRBV14	TRBJ1-1	-
TGTGCCAGCAGTCGACTAGCGGGCAACTACAATGAGCAGTACTTC	CASSRLAGNYNEQYF	TRBD2	TRBV6-1	TRBJ2-7	many
TGTGCCAGCAGTCTATCGGGGCCGGGGGCCAAAAACACTCAGTACTTT	CASSLSGPGAKNTQYF	-	TRBV6-5	TRBJ2-3	once
TGTGCCAGCAGCTCCGCCGTGCGGGGAGGGGCAGAGACCCAGCTTTTC	CASSSAVRGGAETQLF	TRBD2	TRBV7-9	TRBJ2-5	-
TGTGCTAGCAGCTTAGGGGGAGGGAGTGAGCAGTACTTC	CASSLGGGSEQYF	-	TRBV7-7	TRBJ2-5	many
TGTGCCAGCAGCTTAACCATCCCAGAGACCCAGTACTTC	CASSLTIPETQYF	-	TRBV7-7	TRBJ2-5	-
TGTGCCAGCAGCCCCGGACAGGGAGCAGATACGCAGTATTTT	CASSPGQGADTQYF	TRBD1	TRBV7-9	TRBJ2-3	few
TGTGCCAGCAGTGAGACTCTAGCGGGAGGGCCGGGTACGCAGTATTTT	CASSETLAGGPGTQYF	TRBD2	TRBV27	TRBJ2-3	-
TGTGCCAGCAGTTACGGGTCGGAGACCCAGTTCTTC	CASSYGSETQFF	-	TRBV6-5	TRBJ2-1	-
TGTGCCAGCAGTCAGAGCGGCGGGACTGTGAACACAGGTGAGCTGTATTTT	CASSQSGGTVNTGELYF	-	TRBV7-9	TRBJ2-2	-
TGTGCCAGCAGTTTAAGTTCCAGGGAGAGTGAGCAGTTCTTC	CASSLSSRESEQFF	-	TRBV12-3/TRBV12-4	TRBJ2-1	-